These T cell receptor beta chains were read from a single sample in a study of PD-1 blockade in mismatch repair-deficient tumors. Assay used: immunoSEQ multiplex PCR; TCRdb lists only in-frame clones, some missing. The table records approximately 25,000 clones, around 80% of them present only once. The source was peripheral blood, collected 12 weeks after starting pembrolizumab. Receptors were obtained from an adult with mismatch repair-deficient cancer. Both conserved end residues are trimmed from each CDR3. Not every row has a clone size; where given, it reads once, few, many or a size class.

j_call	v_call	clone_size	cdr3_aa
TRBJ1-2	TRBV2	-	ATSLGLDYGYT
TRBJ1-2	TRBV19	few	ASSITDLGGYT
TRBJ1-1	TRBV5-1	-	ASSLPGAAEAF
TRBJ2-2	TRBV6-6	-	ASKPIRVTGELF
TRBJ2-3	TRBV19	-	ASSTWAGGPPDTQY
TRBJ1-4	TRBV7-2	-	ASSQGRLEEKLF
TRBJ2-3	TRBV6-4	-	ASSAGTSTDTQY
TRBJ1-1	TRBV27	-	ASSTGQANTEAF
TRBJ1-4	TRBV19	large	ASSHQDGEKLF
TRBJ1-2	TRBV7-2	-	ASSFAGGLGYT
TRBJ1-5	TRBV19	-	ASRVREVSNQPQH
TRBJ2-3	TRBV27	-	ASSDVRDTQY
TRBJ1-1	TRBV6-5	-	ASRLREGMNTEAF
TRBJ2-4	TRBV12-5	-	ASGFGGENIQY
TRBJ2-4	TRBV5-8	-	ASNRILGLGKNIQY
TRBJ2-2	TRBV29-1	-	SVAGGPNRGAV
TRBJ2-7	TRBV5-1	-	ASSSGTGVFYEQY
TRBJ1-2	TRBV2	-	ASSDKGSGYYGYT
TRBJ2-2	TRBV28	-	ASSFGQGSTGELF
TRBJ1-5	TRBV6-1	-	ASSEALTGANQPQH
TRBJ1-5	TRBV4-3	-	ASSQDRGYQPQH
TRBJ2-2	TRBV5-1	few	ASSLLGQNTGELF
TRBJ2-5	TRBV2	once	ASSERMETQY
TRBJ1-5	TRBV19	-	ASSMNVGTHWYQPQH
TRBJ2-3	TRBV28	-	ASRGSSGSTDTQY
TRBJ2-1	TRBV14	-	ASSQTTPAVPEQF
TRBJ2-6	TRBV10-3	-	AISPGLGTPHSGANVLT
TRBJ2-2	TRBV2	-	ASTQGGGDYGELF
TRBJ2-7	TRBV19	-	ASSILCCDYEQY